A selection of T cell receptor beta chains follows, all from one sample in a study of T cell repertoires in aging, cancer and after chemotherapy. MiXCR, run by TCRdb on the multiplex PCR reads, gives a single entry per CDR3 protein. The repertoire consists of thousands of distinct CDR3 sequences, with roughly 22% occurring once and the leading ten covering 8.5% to 10%. The sequenced sample consisted of blood. Receptors originate from a human donor with a blood cancer. CDR3s include the opening cysteine and the closing phenylalanine or tryptophan. D genes are given only for firm matches. The size field is filled for only some rows; it gives once, few, many or a size class.

size: medium-sized
J: TRBJ2-5
V: TRBV19
D: NA
CDR3: CASAWRAGSETQYF
DNA: TGTGCCAGTGCCTGGAGGGCCGGCTCAGAGACCCAGTACTTC

size: NA
J: TRBJ2-7
V: TRBV6-2/TRBV6-3
D: NA
CDR3: CASSVSLSYEQYF
DNA: TGTGCCAGCAGTGTCAGCCTTTCCTACGAGCAGTACTTC

size: NA
J: TRBJ1-4
V: TRBV28
D: NA
CDR3: CASSPPGREKLFF
DNA: TGTGCCAGCAGTCCGCCCGGGAGAGAAAAACTGTTTTTT

size: few
J: TRBJ2-1
V: TRBV7-9
D: TRBD2
CDR3: CASSPKRLAGGYNEQFF
DNA: TGTGCCAGCAGCCCCAAGCGACTAGCGGGAGGTTACAATGAGCAGTTCTTC

size: medium-sized
J: TRBJ1-4
V: TRBV29-1
D: NA
CDR3: CSVGVAGRANEKLFF
DNA: TGCAGCGTTGGGGTCGCGGGACGGGCTAATGAAAAACTGTTTTTT

size: medium-sized
J: TRBJ2-1
V: TRBV29-1
D: TRBD2
CDR3: CSVEGGGGYNEQFF
DNA: TGCAGCGTTGAAGGCGGGGGGGGGTACAATGAGCAGTTCTTC

size: few
J: TRBJ2-7
V: TRBV6-2/TRBV6-3
D: TRBD1
CDR3: CASSYSGTGLGEQYF
DNA: TGTGCCAGCAGTTACTCGGGGACAGGGCTCGGCGAGCAGTACTTC

size: NA
J: TRBJ1-1
V: TRBV28
D: NA
CDR3: CASSLARGYTEAFF
DNA: TGTGCCAGCAGTTTAGCGAGGGGGTACACTGAAGCTTTCTTT

size: few
J: TRBJ1-1
V: TRBV12-3/TRBV12-4
D: NA
CDR3: CASSLGAATEAFF
DNA: TGTGCCAGCAGTTTAGGCGCGGCCACTGAAGCTTTCTTT

size: medium-sized
J: TRBJ2-1
V: TRBV19
D: TRBD2
CDR3: CASSSSGTYNEQFF
DNA: TGTGCCAGTAGCAGTAGCGGGACCTACAATGAGCAGTTCTTC

size: NA
J: TRBJ1-1
V: TRBV27
D: TRBD1
CDR3: CASTLTGTGVTEAFF
DNA: TGTGCCAGCACTCTTACTGGGACAGGGGTCACTGAAGCTTTCTTT

size: medium-sized
J: TRBJ2-6
V: TRBV15
D: NA
CDR3: CATSRDRRGAGANVLTF
DNA: TGTGCCACCAGCAGAGATCGGAGAGGGGCTGGGGCCAACGTCCTGACTTTC

size: NA
J: TRBJ2-7
V: TRBV7-4
D: NA
CDR3: CASSFRGGDEQYF
DNA: TGTGCCAGCAGCTTCAGGGGAGGCGACGAGCAGTACTTC

size: medium-sized
J: TRBJ2-7
V: TRBV19
D: TRBD1
CDR3: CASSPYAGTGLYF
DNA: TGTGCCAGTAGTCCCTACGCCGGGACAGGGTTGTACTTC

size: medium-sized
J: TRBJ2-7
V: TRBV27
D: NA
CDR3: CASRERSNRAFEQYF
DNA: TGTGCCAGCAGGGAACGGAGCAACAGGGCCTTCGAGCAGTACTTC

size: medium-sized
J: TRBJ1-1
V: TRBV19
D: NA
CDR3: CASSFSANTEAFF
DNA: TGTGCCAGTAGTTTTTCAGCGAACACTGAAGCTTTCTTT

size: NA
J: TRBJ2-2
V: TRBV5-1
D: NA
CDR3: CASSYGTNTGELFF
DNA: TGCGCCAGCAGTTACGGGACAAACACCGGGGAGCTGTTTTTT

size: medium-sized
J: TRBJ1-5
V: TRBV5-5
D: NA
CDR3: CASSLVAGFGHQPQHF
DNA: TGTGCCAGCAGCTTGGTGGCGGGATTCGGTCATCAGCCCCAGCATTTT

size: few
J: TRBJ1-1
V: TRBV7-6
D: NA
CDR3: CASSLNGVLNTEAFF
DNA: TGTGCCAGCAGCTTAAATGGGGTATTGAACACTGAAGCTTTCTTT

size: NA
J: TRBJ2-2
V: TRBV12-3/TRBV12-4
D: TRBD2
CDR3: CASPGGGDTGELFF
DNA: TGTGCCAGCCCCGGGGGGGGCGACACCGGGGAGCTGTTTTTT

size: medium-sized
J: TRBJ1-6
V: TRBV6-1
D: NA
CDR3: CAGRQDSYNSPLHF
DNA: TGTGCCGGAAGACAGGATTCCTATAATTCACCCCTCCACTTT

size: NA
J: TRBJ1-2
V: TRBV14
D: TRBD1
CDR3: CASSQAGTGNYGYTF
DNA: TGTGCCAGCAGCCAAGCCGGGACAGGAAACTATGGCTACACCTTC

size: medium-sized
J: TRBJ2-2
V: TRBV5-6
D: TRBD2
CDR3: CASSAGGAGELFF
DNA: TGTGCCAGCAGCGCCGGGGGGGCCGGGGAGCTGTTTTTT